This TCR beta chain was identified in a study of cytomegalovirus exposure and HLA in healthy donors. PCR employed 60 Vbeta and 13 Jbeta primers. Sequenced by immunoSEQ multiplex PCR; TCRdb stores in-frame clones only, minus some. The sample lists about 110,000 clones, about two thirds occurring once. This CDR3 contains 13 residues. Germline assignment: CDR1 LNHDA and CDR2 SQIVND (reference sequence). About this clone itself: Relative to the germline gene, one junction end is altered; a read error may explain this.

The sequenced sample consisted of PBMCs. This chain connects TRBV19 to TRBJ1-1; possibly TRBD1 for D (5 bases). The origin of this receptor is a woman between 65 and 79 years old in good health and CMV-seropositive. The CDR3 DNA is TGTGCCAGTAGTATGAAGGGGTACACTGAAACTTTCTTT. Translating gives CASSMKGYTETFF.